A selection of T cell receptor beta chains follows, all from one sample in a study of vaccination and CD4 T cells after COVID-19. TCRdb redid the calling of the PCR reads with MiXCR, one entry per CDR3 protein. The top ten clones hold about a quarter of a sample with under 11,000 distinct CDR3 sequences, roughly 26% of them seen once. Their antigen targets remain unknown. The sample taken for sequencing was cultured CD4+ T cells from blood. The receptors shown here come from a human donor with COVID-19. CDR3s include the opening cysteine and the closing phenylalanine or tryptophan. D genes are given only for firm matches. The listing skips clone size in some rows; elsewhere it reads once, few, many or a size class.

clone_size	d_call	j_call	v_call	cdr3_nt	cdr3_aa
.	TRBD2	TRBJ2-3	TRBV27	TGTGCCAGCGGCTTAGCGGGGGGGCCAGTAGATACGCAGTATTTT	CASGLAGGPVDTQYF
.	.	TRBJ1-6	TRBV19	TGTGCCAGTCAAAGTGGACAGAATAATTCACCCCTCCACTTT	CASQSGQNNSPLHF
.	.	TRBJ1-2	TRBV11-3	TGTGCCAGCAGCTTTACTTCTCAGGGATTCTATGGCTACACCTTC	CASSFTSQGFYGYTF
.	.	TRBJ2-7	TRBV12-5	TGTGCTAGTGCAACCAGCTACGAGCAGTACTTC	CASATSYEQYF
.	TRBD1	TRBJ1-2	TRBV27	TGTGCCAGCAGTGGATCGGGACAGGGCCGCGGCTACACCTTC	CASSGSGQGRGYTF
few	TRBD1	TRBJ2-2	TRBV2	TGTGCCAGCACCGACAGGGCCGGGGACACCGGGGAGCTGTTTTTT	CASTDRAGDTGELFF
.	.	TRBJ2-1	TRBV20-1	TGCAGTGCTAGAACGACCCTGACCTCCAACAATGAGCAGTTCTTC	CSARTTLTSNNEQFF
medium-sized	TRBD1	TRBJ2-2	TRBV5-4	TGTGCCAGCAGCTTCTCCAGGACAGGGCGCGTAGGTGGTCTTGGGGAGCTGTTTTTT	CASSFSRTGRVGGLGELFF
.	TRBD2	TRBJ2-3	TRBV20-1	TGCAGTGCTAGAGTTGCTAGCGGGACAGATACGCAGTATTTT	CSARVASGTDTQYF
few	.	TRBJ1-6	TRBV6-5	TGTGCCAGCAGTTCCGTCCTGATTGGGGGGAATTCACCCCTCCACTTT	CASSSVLIGGNSPLHF
.	.	TRBJ1-6	TRBV6-1	TGTGCCAGCAGCCAAGCGGGGAATTCACCCCTCCACTTT	CASSQAGNSPLHF
.	.	TRBJ1-6	TRBV20-1	TGCAGTGCTGGGAGGGACGGTAATTCACCCCTCCACTTT	CSAGRDGNSPLHF
.	.	TRBJ2-7	TRBV7-9	TGTGCCAGCAGCTTAGGTGGCAGGGGGGTCTACGAGCAGTACTTC	CASSLGGRGVYEQYF
.	.	TRBJ2-3	TRBV19	TGTGCCAGTAGTATAGGGGGGGGCACAGATACGCAGTATTTT	CASSIGGGTDTQYF
.	.	TRBJ2-2	TRBV6-1	TGTGCCAGCAAATCGCCATCGGACACCGGGGAGCTGTTTTTT	CASKSPSDTGELFF
few	TRBD1	TRBJ1-1	TRBV12-3/TRBV12-4	TGTGCCAGCGCAGACTGGACAGGGGGCTTCACTGAAGCTTTCTTT	CASADWTGGFTEAFF
.	TRBD2	TRBJ2-1	TRBV7-2	TGTGCCAGCAGCTTAAGGAGCGGGGGGGACAATGAGCAGTTCTTC	CASSLRSGGDNEQFF
.	.	TRBJ1-1	TRBV11-2	TGTGCCAGCAGCTTCAGGTCTGACACTGAAGCTTTCTTT	CASSFRSDTEAFF
.	TRBD1	TRBJ2-3	TRBV11-3	TGTGCCAGCAGCTTAACAGGGGGCACAGATACGCAGTATTTT	CASSLTGGTDTQYF
.	TRBD1	TRBJ2-7	TRBV2	TGTGCCAGCACTAGACAGGGGGCTCGAGAGCAGTACTTC	CASTRQGAREQYF
few	TRBD2	TRBJ2-7	TRBV6-1	TGTGCCAGCAGTGGGACTAGCGGGGGGAAAAACATAGAATACGAGCAGTACTTC	CASSGTSGGKNIEYEQYF
.	TRBD1	TRBJ1-2	TRBV6-1	TGTGCCAGCAGCCCACAGGGGCCCTATGGCTACACCTTC	CASSPQGPYGYTF
.	.	TRBJ2-3	TRBV10-3	TGTGCCATCAGTGATTATGGAAGCACAGATACGCAGTATTTT	CAISDYGSTDTQYF
once	TRBD1	TRBJ2-3	TRBV11-3	TGTGCCAGCAAGGGGGCCACCACAGATACGCAGTATTTT	CASKGATTDTQYF
.	.	TRBJ2-5	TRBV29-1	TGCAGCGTTGAAGACAGACAAGAGACCCAGTACTTC	CSVEDRQETQYF
.	.	TRBJ2-7	TRBV6-9	TGTGCCAGCAGGGGGGCCCAAAGTCACGAGCAGTACTTC	CASRGAQSHEQYF
.	.	TRBJ2-3	TRBV24-1	TGTGCCACCAGTGATTGGCGCCAAGTAGGCACAGATACGCAGTATTTT	CATSDWRQVGTDTQYF
few	.	TRBJ1-2	TRBV19	TGTGCCAGTAAGGAAGGAGCATATGGCTACACCTTC	CASKEGAYGYTF
.	.	TRBJ2-5	TRBV5-1	TGCGCCAGCAGCGGATCGGGAATCCAAGAGACCCAGTACTTC	CASSGSGIQETQYF
few	.	TRBJ1-2	TRBV20-1	TGCAGTGCTAGAGATCTAACGGACTATGGCTACACCTTC	CSARDLTDYGYTF
few	TRBD1	TRBJ1-3	TRBV25-1	TGTGCCAGCAGTGCTGCCGGGACAGGGATTGGAAACACCATATATTTT	CASSAAGTGIGNTIYF
.	TRBD1	TRBJ2-5	TRBV19	TGTGCCAGTAGTATAGGCGCAGGGGGCCAAGAGACCCAGTACTTC	CASSIGAGGQETQYF
few	.	TRBJ2-2	TRBV20-1	TGCAGTGCCCTCAGGGACACCGGGGAGCTGTTTTTT	CSALRDTGELFF
large	.	TRBJ1-2	TRBV6-5	TGTGCCAGCAGTTACTCGGGGGGCAGCCCAAACTATGGCTACACCTTC	CASSYSGGSPNYGYTF
few	.	TRBJ2-5	TRBV6-2/TRBV6-3	TGTGCCAGCAGTTACGATCAGAGCCCCGGGGCCCAGTACTTC	CASSYDQSPGAQYF
.	TRBD2	TRBJ2-1	TRBV12-3/TRBV12-4	TGTGCCAGCAGTCCCGCTAGCGGGGGCTACAATGAGCAGTTCTTC	CASSPASGGYNEQFF
.	TRBD2	TRBJ2-1	TRBV7-2	TGTGCCAGCAGCTTACCATCGTCGCTACGGGGGGGCGGGGATGAGCAGTTCTTC	CASSLPSSLRGGGDEQFF
.	TRBD2	TRBJ2-1	TRBV7-9	TGTGCCAGCAGCCAGCGGGGGGGCATTTACAATGAGCAGTTCTTC	CASSQRGGIYNEQFF
.	TRBD2	TRBJ2-5	TRBV6-2/TRBV6-3	TGTGCCAGCAGTTCCACTGGAGTAGCGGGGGGCCAAGAGACCCAGTACTTC	CASSSTGVAGGQETQYF
few	TRBD1	TRBJ1-5	TRBV20-1	TGCAGTGCCCGAGACAGGGGGCAGGAGCAGCCCCAGCATTTT	CSARDRGQEQPQHF
.	.	TRBJ1-3	TRBV6-1	TGTGCCAGCAGTCCCTCGGGGGGTTCTGGAAACACCATATATTTT	CASSPSGGSGNTIYF
few	TRBD1	TRBJ1-1	TRBV6-5	TGTGCCAGCAGTTACTCGATCCAGGGGGCTTGGGACACTGAAGCTTTCTTT	CASSYSIQGAWDTEAFF
.	.	TRBJ2-1	TRBV5-4	TGTGCCAGCAGTCCACCTAATCGACAGGTCAATGAGCAGTTCTTC	CASSPPNRQVNEQFF
.	.	TRBJ2-6	TRBV19	TGTGCCACGCTCCGGACTGGGGCCAACGTCCTGACTTTC	CATLRTGANVLTF
.	.	TRBJ1-5	TRBV28	TGTGCCAGCAGCAAAGGACGGTATAGCAATCAGCCCCAGCATTTT	CASSKGRYSNQPQHF
.	.	TRBJ1-3	TRBV2	TGTGCCAGCACCAGGGGCTCTGGAAACACCATATATTTT	CASTRGSGNTIYF